This T cell receptor (beta chain) stems from a study of early T cells in non-severe SARS-CoV-2 infection. This clonotype was recorded a few times. Trimming took 5 bases from V and 3 from J, leaving 13 bases between them. This CDR3 is 14 amino acids long. Germline V CDR1 and CDR2: SGHTA, FQGNSA. TCRdb used MiXCR to reprocess the 5' RACE reads, holding one entry per CDR3 protein. The sample carries 55,000 to 75,000 distinct CDR3 sequences, 12% recorded once. Sequenced: whole blood. The receptor's source is an adult who was a healthcare worker with PCR-confirmed SARS-CoV-2 infection or an uninfected control (not recorded which). The gene calls are TRBV7-2 and TRBJ1-2; D unresolved. CDR3 nucleotide sequence: TGTGCCAGCAGCCAACTGGCAGATTACTATGGCTACACCTTC. Translated, it gives CASSQLADYYGYTF.